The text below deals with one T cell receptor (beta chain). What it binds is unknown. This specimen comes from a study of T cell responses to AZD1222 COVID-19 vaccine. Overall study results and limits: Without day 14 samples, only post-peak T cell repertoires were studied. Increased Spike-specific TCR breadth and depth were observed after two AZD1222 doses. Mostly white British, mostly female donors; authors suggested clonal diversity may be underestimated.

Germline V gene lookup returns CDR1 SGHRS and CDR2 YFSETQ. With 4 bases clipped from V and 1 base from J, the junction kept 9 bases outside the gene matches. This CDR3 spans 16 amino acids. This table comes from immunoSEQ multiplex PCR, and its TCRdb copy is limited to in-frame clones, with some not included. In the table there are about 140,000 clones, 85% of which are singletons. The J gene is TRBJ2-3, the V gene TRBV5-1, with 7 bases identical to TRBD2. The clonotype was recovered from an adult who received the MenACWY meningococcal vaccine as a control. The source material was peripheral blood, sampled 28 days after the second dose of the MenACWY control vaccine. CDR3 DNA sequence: TGCGCCAGCAGCCTACGGACTAGTTCCCGCACAGATACGCAGTATTTT. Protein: CASSLRTSSRTDTQYF.